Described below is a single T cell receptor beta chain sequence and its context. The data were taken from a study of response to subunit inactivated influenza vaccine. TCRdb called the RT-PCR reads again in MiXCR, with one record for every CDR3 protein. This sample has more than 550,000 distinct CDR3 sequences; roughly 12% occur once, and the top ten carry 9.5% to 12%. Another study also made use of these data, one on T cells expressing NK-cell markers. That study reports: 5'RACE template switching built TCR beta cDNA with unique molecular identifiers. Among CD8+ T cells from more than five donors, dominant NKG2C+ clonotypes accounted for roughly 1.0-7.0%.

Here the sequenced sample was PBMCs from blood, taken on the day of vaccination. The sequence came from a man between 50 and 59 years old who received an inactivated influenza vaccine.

CDR3 sequence reads: CASSLAIAESTDTQYF. The CDR3 nucleotides are TGCGCCAGCAGCTTGGCTATAGCGGAGAGCACAGATACGCAGTATTTT. The chain carries TRBV5-1 and TRBJ2-3, with a possible D match to TRBD2 (6 bases). CDR3 length: 16 residues. The V gene's germline CDR1 is SGHRS and CDR2 YFSETQ. Trimming pared 0 bases from V and 0 bases from J, leaving 11 bases between.